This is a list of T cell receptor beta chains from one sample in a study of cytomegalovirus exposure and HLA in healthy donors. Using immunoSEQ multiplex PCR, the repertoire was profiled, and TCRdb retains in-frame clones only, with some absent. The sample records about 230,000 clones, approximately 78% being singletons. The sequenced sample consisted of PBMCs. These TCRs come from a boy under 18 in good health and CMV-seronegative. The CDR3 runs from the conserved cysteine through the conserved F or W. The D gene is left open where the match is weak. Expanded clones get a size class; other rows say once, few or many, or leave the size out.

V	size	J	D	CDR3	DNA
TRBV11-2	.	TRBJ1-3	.	CASSLEVYRVRAGNTIYF	TGTGCCAGCAGCTTAGAAGTGTACAGGGTGAGAGCTGGAAACACCATATATTTT
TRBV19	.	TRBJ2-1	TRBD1	CASSATTGDDSNEQFF	TGTGCCAGTAGTGCAACCACAGGGGACGATTCCAATGAGCAGTTCTTC
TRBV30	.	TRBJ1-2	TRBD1	CAWTQGAMGYTF	TGTGCCTGGACCCAGGGGGCGATGGGCTACACCTTC
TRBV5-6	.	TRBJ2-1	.	CASSFAGGEQFF	TGTGCCAGCAGCTTTGCCGGGGGAGAGCAGTTCTTC
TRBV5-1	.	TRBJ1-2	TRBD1	CASSGDRGPDYGYTF	TGCGCCAGCAGCGGCGACAGGGGGCCAGACTATGGCTACACCTTC
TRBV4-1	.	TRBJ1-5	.	CASSRRRVPNRNQPQHF	TGCGCCAGCAGCCGACGGAGGGTTCCTAACCGCAATCAGCCCCAGCATTTT
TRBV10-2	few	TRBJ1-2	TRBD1	CASSATGADYGYTF	TGCGCCAGCAGTGCTACAGGGGCCGACTATGGCTACACCTTC
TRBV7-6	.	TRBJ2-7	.	CASSFSSGYEQYF	TGTGCCAGCAGCTTTAGCAGCGGGTACGAGCAGTACTTC
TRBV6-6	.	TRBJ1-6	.	CASSYGGGSYNSPLHF	TGTGCCAGCAGTTACGGGGGGGGCTCCTATAATTCACCCCTCCACTTT
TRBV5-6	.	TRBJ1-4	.	CASSLYGSTNEKLFF	TGTGCCAGCAGCTTGTATGGCTCAACTAATGAAAAACTGTTTTTT
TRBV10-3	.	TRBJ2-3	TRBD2	CAISVLLGGGTDTQYF	TGTGCCATCAGCGTCCTCTTGGGGGGGGGCACAGATACGCAGTATTTT
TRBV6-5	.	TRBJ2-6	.	CASSSFSGANVLTF	TGTGCCAGCAGTTCCTTTTCTGGGGCCAACGTCCTGACTTTC
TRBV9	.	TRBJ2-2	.	CASSVGGGTGELFF	TGTGCCAGCAGCGTAGGGGGCGGCACCGGGGAGCTGTTTTTT
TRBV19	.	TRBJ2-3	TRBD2	CASSTGGIKNTQYF	TGTGCCAGTAGTACGGGAGGGATCAAGAATACGCAGTATTTT
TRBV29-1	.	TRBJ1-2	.	CSVVGGPTNYGYTF	TGCAGCGTTGTGGGAGGACCCACTAACTATGGCTACACCTTC
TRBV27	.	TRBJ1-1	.	CASSNGEIRDTEAFF	TGTGCCAGCAGTAACGGAGAGATTCGGGACACTGAAGCTTTCTTT
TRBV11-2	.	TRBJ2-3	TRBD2	CASSPAGGGTDTQYF	TGTGCCAGCAGCCCAGCGGGGGGAGGCACAGATACGCAGTATTTT
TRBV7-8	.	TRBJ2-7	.	CASSPIRREQYF	TGCGCCAGCAGCCCTATCCGCCGCGAGCAGTACTTC
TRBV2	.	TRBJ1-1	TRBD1	CASRIDRGRTEAFF	TGTGCCAGCAGGATAGACAGGGGGCGGACTGAAGCTTTCTTT
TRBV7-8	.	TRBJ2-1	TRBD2	CASSLTGTSGRKNEQFF	TGTGCCAGCAGCCTCACCGGGACTAGCGGGAGAAAGAATGAGCAGTTCTTC
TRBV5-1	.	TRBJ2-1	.	CASSRAPPDSTYNEQFF	TGCGCCAGCAGCCGGGCGCCCCCAGACAGTACCTACAATGAGCAGTTCTTC
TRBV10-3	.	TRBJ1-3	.	CAISEGGGRNTIYF	TGTGCCATCAGTGAAGGTGGAGGGCGCAACACCATATATTTT
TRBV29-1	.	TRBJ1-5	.	CSVGSGQGPQHF	TGCAGCGTGGGCAGTGGCCAGGGGCCCCAGCATTTT